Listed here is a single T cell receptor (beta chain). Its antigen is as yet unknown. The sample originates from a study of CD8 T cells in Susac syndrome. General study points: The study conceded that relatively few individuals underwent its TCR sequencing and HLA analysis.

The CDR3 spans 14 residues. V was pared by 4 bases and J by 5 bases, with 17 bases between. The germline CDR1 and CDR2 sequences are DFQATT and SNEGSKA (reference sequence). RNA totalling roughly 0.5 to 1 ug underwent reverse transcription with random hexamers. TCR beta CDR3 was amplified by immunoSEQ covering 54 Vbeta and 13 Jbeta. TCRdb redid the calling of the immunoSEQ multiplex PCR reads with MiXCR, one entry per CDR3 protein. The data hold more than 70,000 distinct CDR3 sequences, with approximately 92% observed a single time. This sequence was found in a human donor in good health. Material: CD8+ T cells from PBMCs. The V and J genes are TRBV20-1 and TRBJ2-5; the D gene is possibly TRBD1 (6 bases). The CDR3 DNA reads TGCAGTGCTATACAGGGTTCTGTTGTTGAGACCCAGTACTTC. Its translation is CSAIQGSVVETQYF.